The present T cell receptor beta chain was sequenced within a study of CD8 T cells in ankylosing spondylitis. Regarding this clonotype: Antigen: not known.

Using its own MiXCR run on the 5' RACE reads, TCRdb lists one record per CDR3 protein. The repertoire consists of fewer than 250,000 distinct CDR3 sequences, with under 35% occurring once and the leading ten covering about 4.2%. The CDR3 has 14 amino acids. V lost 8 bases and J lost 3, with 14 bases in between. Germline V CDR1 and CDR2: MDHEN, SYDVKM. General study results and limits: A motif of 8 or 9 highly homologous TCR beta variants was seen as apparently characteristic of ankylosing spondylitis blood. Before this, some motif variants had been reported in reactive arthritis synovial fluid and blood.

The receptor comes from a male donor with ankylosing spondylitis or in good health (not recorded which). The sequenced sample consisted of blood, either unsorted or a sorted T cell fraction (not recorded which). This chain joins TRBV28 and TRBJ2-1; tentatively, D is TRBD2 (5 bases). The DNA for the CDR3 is TGTGCCAGCTCAACATCCGGGATCTACAATGAGCAGTTCTTC. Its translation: CASSTSGIYNEQFF.